This T cell receptor (beta chain) emerged from a study of blood T cells in healthy people across ages. The authors ran a second PCR of roughly 6 to 12 cycles using a sample-barcoded 5' primer and a J-beta primer mix. Each CDR3 protein gets one entry after TCRdb re-called the 5' RACE reads with MiXCR. The sample carries 700,000 or so distinct CDR3 sequences, 20% to 25% recorded once. Germline values: CDR1 WSHSY, CDR2 SAAADI. V shed 7 bases, J shed 7 bases, and the junction held 5 bases outside the gene matches. The CDR3 is made up of 14 amino acids. There are a few counts of this clonotype. Source material: blood. The chain is built from TRBV10-2 and TRBJ2-1, with 12 bases lining up with TRBD2. The TCR comes from a man aged 70 or older in good health. CDR3 residues: CASTTSGSGNEQFF. In DNA form, the CDR3 reads TGCGCCAGCACGACTAGCGGGAGTGGTAATGAGCAGTTCTTC.